The 17 T cell receptor beta chains below all came from one sample that was sequenced in a study of T cell repertoires in cytomegalovirus infection. TCRdb used MiXCR to reprocess the reads, holding one entry per CDR3 protein. The table shows over 150,000 distinct CDR3 sequences, with 13% to 15% occurring only once. What was sequenced was PBMCs. Receptors originate from a human donor in good health (CMV status not recorded). Some clones in this sample may be carry-over from other donors' samples.

This clonotype has at least ten counts. V gene TRBV6-5 combines with J gene TRBJ1-2; 10 bases align to TRBD1. The CDR3 consists of 17 residues. After removal of 1 base from V and 2 bases from J, the junction contained 7 bases not matched to a gene. The germline V gene encodes CDR1 MNHEY and CDR2 SVGAGI. CDR3 protein: CASSYWGDRGRNYGYTF. CDR3 nucleotides: TGTGCCAGCAGTTACTGGGGGGACAGGGGTCGCAACTATGGCTACACCTTC.

The table lists this clonotype with a few counts. The rearrangement links TRBV20-1 to TRBJ1-2; maybe TRBD1 (5 bases). The V gene lost 0 bases and the J gene lost 3 bases, with 11 bases spanning the gap. From germline, CDR1 is DFQATT and CDR2 SNEGSKA (reference sequence). This CDR3 contains 14 residues. DNA of the CDR3: TGCAGTGCTAGAGACGGGGCTGAAGACTATGGCTACACCTTC. Translation gives CSARDGAEDYGYTF.

The V gene is TRBV19, the J gene TRBJ2-2, with D possibly being TRBD1 (5 bases). The CDR3 contains 16 residues. V was pared by 6 bases and J by 3 bases, with 17 bases between. CDR1 is LNHDA, CDR2 SQIVND, per germline (reference sequence). The CDR3 bases are TGTGCCAGTAGCCAAACAAGGGGTAGTTACACCGGGGAGCTGTTTTTT. It specifies CASSQTRGSYTGELFF.

This clonotype was seen only a few times. The genes are TRBV5-6 and TRBJ1-2; D uncertain. V lost 0 bases and J lost 0, with 12 bases in between. Germline V CDR1 and CDR2: SGHDT, YYEEEE. The CDR3 has 16 residues. The CDR3 sequence is CASSLAFDEANYGYTF. As DNA, the CDR3 is TGTGCCAGCAGCTTGGCTTTTGACGAAGCTAACTATGGCTACACCTTC.

This clonotype showed up many times. The chain carries TRBV6-2 or TRBV6-3 and TRBJ2-5, with 11 bases that match TRBD2. Germline CDR1 MNHEY, CDR2 SVGEGT. V was clipped by 6 bases and J by 8 bases; unmatched bases: 17. The length of the CDR3 is 17 residues. The CDR3 sequence is CASSHHILAGVDFTQYF. The CDR3 DNA reads TGTGCCAGCAGCCACCACATACTAGCGGGAGTCGACTTTACCCAGTACTTC.

At least ten counts were recorded for this clonotype. The rearrangement uses TRBV4-1 and TRBJ1-2; possible D gene TRBD1, 5 bases. Germline-derived CDR1 and CDR2 are MGHRA and YSYEKL. This CDR3 spans 15 amino acids. The V and J ends lost 4 bases and 2 bases respectively, with 14 bases between them. Here the CDR3 DNA reads TGCGCCAGCAGCCCAAAGCGCGGGGCAAACTATGGCTACACCTTC. Translation gives CASSPKRGANYGYTF.

The chain is built from TRBV14 and TRBJ2-2, with a possible D match to TRBD1 (5 bases). The CDR3 is 15 amino acids. From germline, CDR1 is SGHDN and CDR2 FVKESK. With 0 bases removed from V and 6 bases from J, the gap between germline ends came to 11 bases. The CDR3 is CASSQELAGSGELFF. CDR3 sequence (DNA): TGTGCCAGCAGCCAAGAATTGGCAGGGTCCGGGGAGCTGTTTTTT.

In this sample, this clonotype turned up many times. The chain uses TRBV10-3 and TRBJ1-2, with 7 bases identical to TRBD1. Germline CDR1 is ENHRY and CDR2 is SYGVKD. V gave up 3 bases and J gave up 2 bases; unmatched junction bases: 3. This CDR3 has 14 residues. CDR3 bases: TGTGCCATCAGTGAAGGGGGCCTAAACTATGGCTACACCTTC. Translating gives CAISEGGLNYGYTF.

The genes are TRBV7-9 and TRBJ2-1; D might be TRBD2 (5 bases). V lost 4 bases and J 10 bases, leaving 29 bases between the germline ends. This CDR3 has 18 amino acids. Germline V gene lookup returns CDR1 SEHNR and CDR2 FQNEAQ (reference sequence). This CDR3 is CASSSLSKRENHLGEQFF. The DNA of the CDR3 is TGTGCCAGCAGCTCCCTGAGTAAGAGGGAGAACCATCTTGGCGAGCAGTTCTTC.

In its sample, this clonotype was seen many times. The rearrangement links TRBV6-2 or TRBV6-3 to TRBJ2-7, with 10 bases that match TRBD2. The germline V gene encodes CDR1 MNHEY and CDR2 SVGEGT. Unmatched junction bases numbered 9, after V lost 5 bases and J lost 2 bases. The CDR3 is made up of 16 amino acids. The CDR3 DNA is TGTGCCAGCAGTACCCTAGCGGGAGCGGCTCCCTACGAGCAGTACTTC. Residues: CASSTLAGAAPYEQYF.

This clonotype was recorded at least ten times. V gene TRBV29-1 combines with J gene TRBJ2-1, with a weak D call TRBD2 (5 bases). The CDR3 is 14 amino acids. Germline V gene data show CDR1 as SQVTM and CDR2 as ANQGSEA. Trimming shortened V by 0 bases and J by 9 bases, and 15 bases separated the two germline ends. Here the CDR3 reads CSVEELLPRAEQFF. In DNA, the CDR3 is TGCAGCGTTGAAGAACTACTTCCGCGGGCTGAGCAGTTCTTC.

This clonotype has a count of ten or more. CDR3 sequence: CASSLARGTGGVNTGELFF. The CDR3 region has the DNA TGTGCCAGCAGCTTGGCCAGGGGGACAGGGGGCGTTAACACCGGGGAGCTGTTTTTT. The V gene is TRBV5-5, the J gene TRBJ2-2; 12 positions agree with TRBD1. J was trimmed by 2 bases and V by 0 bases; bases with no gene match: 8. CDR1 is SGHKS, CDR2 YYEKEE, per germline (reference sequence). This CDR3 region has 19 residues.

This chain joins TRBV25-1 and TRBJ2-7; D is uncertain. The CDR3 length is 17 residues. Trimming removed 2 bases from V and 2 bases from J, with 19 bases in between. Germline CDR1 MGHDK, CDR2 SYGVNS. This chain's CDR3 is CASSEARGRSSPYEQYF. In DNA, the CDR3 is TGTGCCAGCAGTGAAGCAAGAGGCAGATCTTCCCCCTACGAGCAGTACTTC.

This clonotype was observed many times. The CDR3, as DNA: TGTGCCAGCAGGGCCCCAAAAAATAGCGGGTACGAGCAGTACTTC. It specifies CASRAPKNSGYEQYF. The chain couples TRBV28 to TRBJ2-7; TRBD2 matches 7 bases. Trimming cost V 6 bases and J 4 bases; bases outside gene matches: 12. Germline-derived CDR1 and CDR2 are MDHEN and SYDVKM. The CDR3 loop spans 15 amino acids.

This clonotype was observed many times. The chain carries TRBV7-9 and TRBJ1-1; TRBD1 agrees at 12 bases. In germline, CDR1 is SEHNR, CDR2 FQNEAQ (reference sequence). Losses at the gene ends were 5 bases for V and 5 bases for J; bases not matched to a gene: 12. The CDR3 contains 17 residues. The CDR3, as DNA: TGTGCCAGCAGCCCCTTCCCGGGACAGGGGGCAAAGACTGAAGCTTTCTTT. Translating gives CASSPFPGQGAKTEAFF.

This clonotype was recorded many times. This chain links TRBV29-1 with TRBJ2-6, with TRBD1 identical over 10 bases. J gave up 0 bases and V 5 bases, and 7 bases lay outside the gene matches. The CDR3 contains 17 residues. The V gene's germline CDR1 is SQVTM and CDR2 ANQGSEA. The CDR3 sequence: CSVKGTGARSGANVLTF. CDR3 in DNA: TGCAGCGTTAAGGGGACAGGGGCACGCTCTGGGGCCAACGTCCTGACTTTC.

This clonotype has ten or more counts. This chain uses TRBV28 with TRBJ1-5, with 8 bases matching TRBD1. The CDR3 has 16 residues. Germline CDR1 is MDHEN and CDR2 is SYDVKM. V shed 2 bases, J shed 5 bases, and the junction held 8 bases outside the gene matches. In DNA, the CDR3 is TGTGCCAGCAGTTTAGTGAGGACAGGGTCGCATCAGCCCCAGCATTTT. Translated: CASSLVRTGSHQPQHF.